This record concerns one TCR beta chain sequence. Antigen: not known. From the 5' RACE reads, TCRdb called clonotypes with MiXCR, one entry per CDR3 protein. The data hold some 54,000 distinct CDR3 sequences, with roughly 7.4% observed a single time. The data were taken from a study of CD8 T cells in ankylosing spondylitis. Study-level findings and limits: As reported, disease-linked clones showed significant enrichment in matched ankylosing spondylitis synovial fluid. Characteristic of ankylosing spondylitis blood, it appeared, was a TCR beta motif comprising several highly homologous variants. Clones that were linked to disease were CD8+ and were relatively rare in peripheral blood.

V shed 3 bases and J shed 0 bases, with 6 bases lying between them. The germline V gene has CDR1 ENHRY and CDR2 SYGVKD. The CDR3 contains 15 residues. Material: blood, either unsorted or a sorted T cell fraction (not recorded which). This sequence joins TRBV10-3 and TRBJ2-6; no clear D. The clonotype was recovered from a female donor with ankylosing spondylitis or in good health (not recorded which). The CDR3 spells CAISELSSGANVLTF. The CDR3 coding sequence is TGTGCCATCAGTGAACTGAGCTCTGGGGCCAACGTCCTGACTTTC.